A single sample gave rise to the 20 T cell receptor beta chains below, sequenced in a study of T cells in Graves' hyperthyroidism and ophthalmopathy. Amplification targeted TCR beta CDR3 regions from RNA transcripts. Using the HTBI primer set, a first-round RT-PCR was run on the TCR CDR3. TCRdb called the multiplex PCR reads again in MiXCR, with one record for every CDR3 protein. The sample shows approximately 430,000 distinct CDR3 sequences, around 16% of them seen only once. Sequencing was performed on blood. These receptors came from a woman younger than 35 with Graves' hyperthyroidism.

This clonotype was recorded a few times. The chain couples TRBV7-8 to TRBJ1-4; D ambiguous. The CDR3 contains 13 residues. Germline CDR1 and CDR2: SGHVS and FQNEAQ. V was clipped by 4 bases and J by 7 bases, with 10 bases between them. CDR3 protein: CASSSLVSEKLFF. The DNA of the CDR3 is TGTGCCAGCAGCTCCCTTGTTAGTGAAAAACTGTTTTTT.

This sequence joins TRBV2 and TRBJ2-7; maybe TRBD1 (5 bases). The CDR3 runs 12 residues. CDR1 SNHLY and CDR2 FYNNEI come from the germline V gene. V was trimmed by 8 bases and J by 5 bases, leaving 13 bases between them. The CDR3 protein is CASAAGPHEQYF. In DNA, the CDR3 is TGTGCCAGCGCGGCAGGGCCGCACGAGCAGTACTTC.

This clonotype appeared many times. The chain couples TRBV7-2 to TRBJ2-3, with D perhaps being TRBD1 or TRBD2 (5 bases each). CDR1 is SGHTA and CDR2 is FQGNSA in the germline V gene. Trimming removed 5 bases at V and 5 bases at J, with 17 bases between. The CDR3 is made up of 15 amino acids. The CDR3 is CASSEGTTTEDTQYF. DNA for the CDR3: TGTGCCAGCAGCGAGGGGACCACCACCGAAGATACGCAGTATTTT.

This clonotype appeared a few times. The chain has TRBV20-1 and TRBJ2-7, with D maybe TRBD1 (7 bases). Trimming took off 5 bases at V and 4 bases at J, with 15 bases between the two ends. This CDR3 spans 13 amino acids. Germline CDR1 and CDR2: DFQATT and SNEGSKA (reference sequence). The CDR3 reads CSAGGTVGYEQYF. The CDR3 DNA follows: TGCAGTGCTGGCGGGACAGTAGGGTACGAGCAGTACTTC.

The V call is TRBV5-5, the J call TRBJ2-5, with 14 bases fitting TRBD2. The length of the CDR3 is 15 residues. Germline V gives CDR1 SGHKS, CDR2 YYEKEE (reference sequence). V shed 4 bases and J 7 bases; nucleotides not matched to a gene: 6. This CDR3 reads CASSPGTSGSRTQYF. The CDR3 nucleotides read TGTGCCAGCAGCCCCGGGACTAGCGGGAGCAGGACCCAGTACTTC.

A remark on this clonotype: A much more abundant neighbour one base away suggests this may be a read error. The V and J genes are TRBV11-2 and TRBJ1-1; D is ambiguous. This CDR3 is built from 15 residues. CDR1 and CDR2 (germline): SGHAT, FQNNGV. Trimming shortened V by 4 bases and J by 0 bases, and 12 bases separated the two germline ends. The CDR3 region is CASSSIQTMNTEAFF. The CDR3 coding sequence is TGTGCCAGCAGCTCCATACAGACCATGAACACTGAAGCTTTCTTT.

The CDR3 nucleotides are TGTGCCAGCAGTGGGGGCGCGGGGGACCAGCTGCGCTCCTACGAGCAGTACTTC. Its translation: CASSGGAGDQLRSYEQYF. The chain carries TRBV7-9 and TRBJ2-7; D is perhaps TRBD2 (7 bases). CDR1 SEHNR and CDR2 FQNEAQ come from the germline V gene (reference sequence). CDR3 length equals 18 residues. Trimming shortened V by 6 bases and J by 0 bases, and 24 bases separated the two germline ends.

This clonotype has more than one count but fewer than ten. The V call is TRBV13, the J call TRBJ2-7; 12 nucleotides agree with TRBD2. Germline trimming cut 5 bases from V and 3 bases from J; bases unmatched to any gene: 5. CDR3 size: 15 residues. Per germline, CDR1 PRHDT and CDR2 FYEKMQ (reference sequence). The chain's CDR3 is CASSRGLAGFYEQYF. CDR3 nucleotides: TGTGCCAGCAGCCGTGGACTAGCGGGGTTCTACGAGCAGTACTTC.

This clonotype was seen ten or more times. This chain uses TRBV5-1 with TRBJ2-7, with TRBD1 matching over 9 bases. CDR1 SGHRS and CDR2 YFSETQ come from the germline V gene. This CDR3 contains 13 residues. V shed 4 bases, J shed 7 bases, and the junction held 6 bases outside the gene matches. CDR3 bases: TGCGCCAGCAGCAGGGACAGGGACGGGGAGCAGTACTTC. Translated: CASSRDRDGEQYF.

With regard to this clonotype: Just one base apart from a much larger clone, this may be a read error. The V and J genes are TRBV7-9 and TRBJ2-2; D remains ambiguous. The CDR3 contains 16 residues. CDR1 is SEHNR, CDR2 FQNEAQ, per germline (reference sequence). The CDR3: CAGSSRLAENTGELFF. As DNA, the CDR3 is TGTGCCGGCAGCTCCAGACTCGCAGAAAACACCGGGGAGCTGTTTTTT.

This clonotype was seen ten or more times. The chain links TRBV12-3 or TRBV12-4 to TRBJ1-2, with D perhaps TRBD1 (5 bases). The V and J ends lost 7 bases and 4 bases respectively, with 22 bases between them. The CDR3 totals 16 residues. CDR3 protein: CASTSSEGRIGYGYTF. The CDR3 nucleotides are TGTGCCAGCACCTCGTCGGAGGGGCGCATAGGCTATGGCTACACCTTC.

V gene TRBV5-4 combines with J gene TRBJ1-6, with TRBD1 matching over 7 bases. CDR1 is SGHNT and CDR2 is YYREEE in the germline V gene (reference sequence). Trimming took 0 bases from V and 7 from J; bases not matched to a gene: 4. The CDR3 is made up of 15 amino acids. CDR3 sequence (DNA): TGTGCCAGCAGCTTGGTGGACAGGCGAAATTCACCCCTCCACTTT. Amino acid sequence: CASSLVDRRNSPLHF.

There are a few counts of this clonotype. The rearrangement joins TRBV5-1 to TRBJ1-4; no clear D gene. The CDR3 runs 14 residues. The V gene lost 4 bases and the J gene lost 6 bases, with 13 bases spanning the gap. Germline V gene sequence: CDR1 SGHRS, CDR2 YFSETQ. The CDR3 is CASSLSRGDEKLFF. The CDR3 coding sequence is TGCGCCAGCAGCCTAAGTCGGGGTGATGAAAAACTGTTTTTT.

This clonotype occurred a few times. The chain uses TRBV6-1 and TRBJ1-1; 7 positions agree with TRBD1. The CDR3 extends over 12 amino acids. In germline, CDR1 is MNHNS, CDR2 SASEGT. Trimming took 6 bases from V and 11 from J; bases not matched to a gene: 9. Written as DNA, the CDR3 is TGTGCCAGCAGACTCTACAGGGGTAGTGCTTTCTTT. Amino acids: CASRLYRGSAFF.

This clonotype occurred many times. The chain carries TRBV27 and TRBJ1-3, with D perhaps matching TRBD1 (5 bases). This CDR3 spans 17 amino acids. Germline CDR1 is MNHEY and CDR2 is SMNVEV (reference sequence). Trimming left V 5 bases short and J 2 bases short, with 19 bases between. The CDR3 loop is CASSPSSGGLAGNTIYF. CDR3 in DNA: TGTGCCAGCAGTCCCAGCTCCGGGGGGTTAGCTGGAAACACCATATATTTT.

This clonotype has a count of ten or more. The chain joins TRBV5-1 to TRBJ2-7; 10 bases map to TRBD2. This CDR3 is built from 14 residues. With V trimmed by 3 bases and J by 5 bases, 5 bases remained unmatched. Germline lookup yields CDR1 SGHRS and CDR2 YFSETQ. The CDR3 sequence is CASSSGLAVDEQYF. Written as DNA, the CDR3 is TGCGCCAGCAGCTCCGGACTAGCGGTTGACGAGCAGTACTTC.

This clonotype was detected many times. The chain joins TRBV2 to TRBJ1-1, with TRBD1 identical over 9 bases. Per germline, CDR1 SNHLY and CDR2 FYNNEI. The trim removed 7 bases at V and 6 bases at J, leaving 9 bases unmatched. This CDR3 is built from 14 residues. CDR3 protein: CASTSQQGAPEAFF. CDR3 coding DNA: TGTGCCAGCACATCGCAACAGGGGGCCCCTGAAGCTTTCTTT.

This clonotype was recorded many times. The junction differs from germline at one of its ends, possibly a read error. The chain has TRBV18 and TRBJ1-1; D is possibly TRBD1 (5 bases). The CDR3 contains 14 residues. Germline V lookup: CDR1 KGHSH, CDR2 LQKENI. The CDR3 DNA follows: TGTGCCGGCTCACAGGCAGGGATGAACACTGAAGCTTTCTTT. It codes for CAGSQAGMNTEAFF.

This clonotype was found many times. The genes are TRBV28 and TRBJ1-1; D is undetermined. This CDR3 is 13 amino acids long. Trimming took 7 bases from V and 1 from J, leaving 10 bases between them. Looked up from germline, CDR1 is MDHEN and CDR2 is SYDVKM. This chain's CDR3 is CASMLKPNTEAFF. DNA for the CDR3: TGTGCCAGCATGTTGAAGCCGAACACTGAAGCTTTCTTT. Full variable domain (rest looked up from reference TRBV28 and TRBJ1-1): DVKVTQSSRYLVKRTGEKVFLECVQDMDHENMFWYRQDPGLGLRLIYFSYDVKMKEKGDIPEGYSVSREKKERFSLILESASTNQTSMYLCASMLKPNTEAFFGQGTRLTVV.

J is TRBJ2-1 and V is TRBV11-2; 10 nucleotides agree with TRBD1. Germline loops: CDR1 SGHAT, CDR2 FQNNGV. This CDR3 is 16 amino acids long. Trimming at V came to 5 bases and at J to 6 bases, leaving 10 bases not matched to a gene. CDR3 region: CASSQDRDRGSNEQFF. The CDR3 DNA reads as TGTGCCAGCAGCCAAGACCGGGACAGGGGAAGCAATGAGCAGTTCTTC.